Sequencing of this T cell receptor beta chain was carried out in a study of T cell responses to AZD1222 COVID-19 vaccine. The overall study: The study pooled second doses at about 4 or about 12 weeks. Study findings and constraints: Spike-spanning, vaccine-associated CD4 TCRs were dominant at 160-218 and 743-854.

Regarding this clone: No antigen is known for it.

Clones were read by immunoSEQ multiplex PCR, and TCRdb kept only the in-frame ones, dropping some. The table includes about 100,000 clones, less than 90% detected once. This sample comprised peripheral blood, obtained on day 0 of AZD1222 vaccination. The receptor was isolated from an adult in good health.

The CDR3 region has the DNA TGTGCCAGCATTAGGGGACGAGCCGGGGGAGACTATGGCTACACCTTC. Protein sequence: CASIRGRAGGDYGYTF. The chain employs TRBV6-6 and TRBJ1-2; tentatively, D is TRBD1 (5 bases). Trimming stripped 7 bases from V and 3 bases from J, with 21 bases between. The germline V gene encodes CDR1 MNHNY and CDR2 SVGAGI (reference sequence). The CDR3 extends over 16 amino acids.